Listed below are T cell receptor beta chains from one sample, sequenced in a study of T-cell memory formation after mild COVID-19. MiXCR, applied by TCRdb to the 5' RACE reads, yields one record per CDR3 protein. The data hold more than 250,000 distinct CDR3 sequences, with around 15% observed a single time. The sequenced material came from PBMCs or a T cell subset sorted from them (not recorded which). Receptor source: a young man who had mild COVID-19 (a few samples of this study predate the infection). Cell type and time point are not known. The CDR3 runs from the conserved cysteine through the conserved F or W. Fields, in order: J gene, V gene, clone size, D gene, CDR3 DNA, CDR3 protein. D genes are given only for firm matches. The size entry is marked missing in some rows and otherwise reads once, few, many or a size class.

J gene: TRBJ2-7; V gene: TRBV10-2; clone size: few; D gene: TRBD1; CDR3 DNA: TGCGCCAGCAGTCGACAGGGGGCTATCTACGAGCAGTACTTC; CDR3 protein: CASSRQGAIYEQYF
J gene: TRBJ2-2; V gene: TRBV7-9; clone size: many; D gene: TRBD1; CDR3 DNA: TGTGCCAGCAGCGGGACAGGGTACACCGGGGAGCTGTTTTTT; CDR3 protein: CASSGTGYTGELFF
J gene: TRBJ2-2; V gene: TRBV4-2; clone size: few; D gene: TRBD2; CDR3 DNA: TGTGCCAGCAGCCAAGATTATCTAGCGGGGGGGCCCGGGGAGCTGTTTTTT; CDR3 protein: CASSQDYLAGGPGELFF
J gene: TRBJ2-4; V gene: TRBV19; clone size: few; D gene: .; CDR3 DNA: TGTGCCAGTAGTATCCGGGTCAACAAAAACATTCAGTACTTC; CDR3 protein: CASSIRVNKNIQYF
J gene: TRBJ1-2; V gene: TRBV6-2/TRBV6-3; clone size: .; D gene: .; CDR3 DNA: TGTGCCAGCAGTAGCCTCGGTCAGATCTATGGCTACACCTTC; CDR3 protein: CASSSLGQIYGYTF
J gene: TRBJ1-2; V gene: TRBV18; clone size: .; D gene: TRBD1; CDR3 DNA: TGTGCCAGCTCACCTACAACATCTGGACAGGGGTCTGGCTACACCTTC; CDR3 protein: CASSPTTSGQGSGYTF
J gene: TRBJ1-1; V gene: TRBV29-1; clone size: few; D gene: .; CDR3 DNA: TGCAGCGTCGCGGGGGCAGGATCGGGTGAAGCTTTCTTT; CDR3 protein: CSVAGAGSGEAFF
J gene: TRBJ2-3; V gene: TRBV7-2; clone size: many; D gene: .; CDR3 DNA: TGTGCCAGCAGCGTGGATGGCGGCACAGATACGCAGTATTTT; CDR3 protein: CASSVDGGTDTQYF
J gene: TRBJ2-7; V gene: TRBV7-8; clone size: few; D gene: .; CDR3 DNA: TGTGCCAGCAGCTCCTATCAGGGGATCTCCTACGAGCAGTACTTC; CDR3 protein: CASSSYQGISYEQYF
J gene: TRBJ2-7; V gene: TRBV3-1; clone size: few; D gene: .; CDR3 DNA: TGTGCCAGCAGCCAGTATTTTGCGTACGAGCAGTACTTC; CDR3 protein: CASSQYFAYEQYF
J gene: TRBJ1-2; V gene: TRBV12-3/TRBV12-4; clone size: .; D gene: TRBD1; CDR3 DNA: TGTGCCAGCAGTCGTCCCGGGACAGGGAAACCTGGCTACACCTTC; CDR3 protein: CASSRPGTGKPGYTF